These 26 T cell receptor beta chains were sequenced from one sample in a study of blood T cell repertoires in COVID-19. Measured with immunoSEQ multiplex PCR; TCRdb has only the in-frame clones, and not every one. The repertoire holds approximately 100,000 clones, with approximately 85% as singletons. The sample was peripheral blood. Receptors were obtained from a human donor in a cohort sampled during active COVID-19.

V and J are TRBV4-3 and TRBJ2-2, with 10 bases matching TRBD1. The germline V gene has CDR1 LGHNA and CDR2 YSLEER. J lost 7 bases, V lost 4 bases, and 6 bases had no gene match. The CDR3 has 15 amino acids. The CDR3 reads CASSLRQGAGGELFF. The CDR3 DNA is TGCGCCAGCAGCCTCCGACAGGGGGCTGGCGGGGAGCTGTTTTTT.

This chain links TRBV6-5 with TRBJ1-5; tentative D call: TRBD1 (6 bases). Germline V gene lookup returns CDR1 MNHEY and CDR2 SVGAGI. V shed 6 bases and J shed 4 bases, with 10 bases lying between them. The CDR3 loop spans 13 amino acids. CDR3 bases: TGTGCCAGCAGACCCGACAGGAATCAGCCCCAGCATTTT. Translation gives CASRPDRNQPQHF.

The chain joins TRBV3-1 (or the pseudogene TRBV3-2) to TRBJ2-5; the D gene is possibly TRBD2 (5 bases). Trimming took 0 bases from V and 7 from J, leaving 9 bases between them. This CDR3 is 13 amino acids long. Germline-derived CDR1 and CDR2 are LGHDT and YNNKEL (reference sequence). Here the CDR3 reads CASSQDPLGTQYF. Written as DNA, the CDR3 is TGTGCCAGCAGCCAAGACCCACTAGGGACCCAGTACTTC.

The V call is TRBV2, the J call TRBJ1-5, with TRBD1 identical over 8 bases. CDR3 length: 14 residues. Trimming cost V 6 bases and J 6 bases; bases outside gene matches: 7. CDR1 and CDR2 from the germline V gene are SNHLY and FYNNEI. The CDR3 region has the DNA TGTGCCAGCAGCGGAGACAGGGGCAGTCAGCCCCAGCATTTT. Protein product: CASSGDRGSQPQHF. The complete variable domain, with remaining parts taken from reference TRBV2 and TRBJ1-5, reads EPEVTQTPSHQVTQMGQEVILRCVPISNHLYFYWYRQILGQKVEFLVSFYNNEISEKSEIFDDQFSVERPDGSNFTLKIRSTKLEDSAMYFCASSGDRGSQPQHFGDGTRLSIL.

This clone was seen a single time. The rearrangement uses TRBV5-4 and TRBJ1-1, with TRBD1 matching 8 bases. The germline V gene has CDR1 SGHNT and CDR2 YYREEE (reference sequence). J gave up 4 bases and V 2 bases, and 13 bases lay outside the gene matches. CDR3 size: 17 residues. CDR3: CASSLLWGQDSRTEAFF. The CDR3 coding sequence is TGTGCCAGCAGCTTACTTTGGGGACAGGATTCTCGCACTGAAGCTTTCTTT. Based on the CDR3 plus reference TRBV5-4 and TRBJ1-1, the full variable domain is ETGVTQSPTHLIKTRGQQVTLRCSSQSGHNTVSWYQQALGQGPQFIFQYYREEENGRGNFPPRFSGLQFPNYSSELNVNALELDDSALYLCASSLLWGQDSRTEAFFGQGTRLTVV.

The chain has TRBV4-2 and TRBJ2-7; 9 bases map to TRBD1. J lost 0 bases, V lost 3 bases, and 6 bases had no gene match. This CDR3 region has 16 residues. CDR1 and CDR2 from the germline V gene are LGHNA and YNFKEQ. CDR3 in amino acids: CASSHPGQGDSYEQYF. In DNA, the CDR3 is TGTGCCAGCAGCCACCCGGGACAGGGCGACTCCTACGAGCAGTACTTC.

The V gene is TRBV19, the J gene TRBJ1-6; D may be TRBD1 (6 bases). Germline loops: CDR1 LNHDA, CDR2 SQIVND (reference sequence). The germline V and J ends were trimmed by 1 base and 9 bases, with 19 bases remaining between them. The CDR3 has 17 amino acids. The CDR3 loop is CASSIGGEGDISSPLHF. CDR3 DNA: TGTGCCAGTAGTATAGGGGGAGAGGGGGACATCAGTTCACCCCTCCACTTT.

The chain employs TRBV13 and TRBJ2-1; D perhaps matches TRBD2 (5 bases). The CDR3 runs 15 residues. V lost 5 bases and J lost 0, with 11 bases in between. The germline V gene encodes CDR1 PRHDT and CDR2 FYEKMQ (reference sequence). The CDR3 nucleotides are TGTGCCAGCAGCCAACAGCGGATCTCCTACAATGAGCAGTTCTTC. Translating it yields CASSQQRISYNEQFF.

This clone was picked up a small number of times. The chain employs TRBV5-6 and TRBJ2-4, with D possibly being TRBD2 (6 bases). Germline CDR1 reads SGHDT; CDR2 reads YYEEEE. V lost 4 bases and J 0 bases, leaving 14 bases between the germline ends. The CDR3 covers 16 residues. CDR3 DNA: TGTGCCAGCAGCCCCCTTCGGGAGAGAGCCAAAAACATTCAGTACTTC. Residues: CASSPLRERAKNIQYF. Full variable domain (remainder filled in from reference TRBV5-6 and TRBJ2-4): DAGVTQSPTHLIKTRGQQVTLRCSPKSGHDTVSWYQQALGQGPQFIFQYYEEEERQRGNFPDRFSGHQFPNYSSELNVNALLLGDSALYLCASSPLRERAKNIQYFGAGTRLSVL.

This clone was counted a single time. The CDR3 sequence: CSVEGQRGTDTQYF. For the CDR3, the DNA is TGCAGCGTTGAAGGCCAGCGGGGCACAGATACGCAGTATTTT. The chain uses TRBV29-1 and TRBJ2-3; weak D call: TRBD2 (6 bases). The V end was cut by 1 base, the J end by 1 base, with 9 bases between. The CDR3 totals 14 residues. The germline CDR1 and CDR2 sequences are SQVTM and ANQGSEA.

The chain recombines TRBV7-3 with TRBJ2-2, with a tentative D call TRBD2 (6 bases). V was shortened by 4 bases and J by 0 bases, with 15 bases between the two germline ends. The length of the CDR3 is 17 residues. The V gene's germline CDR1 is SGHTA and CDR2 FQGTGA. The CDR3: CASSSPELASNTGELFF. The CDR3 nucleotides are TGTGCCAGCAGCTCACCTGAACTAGCCTCGAACACCGGGGAGCTGTTTTTT.

The genes are TRBV7-2 and TRBJ1-5; 9 bases line up with TRBD1. Trimming cost V 5 bases and J 4 bases; bases outside gene matches: 6. CDR1 SGHTA and CDR2 FQGNSA come from the germline V gene. This CDR3 is built from 15 residues. CDR3 residues: CASSRGQGGNQPQHF. CDR3 in DNA: TGTGCCAGCAGCCGGGGACAGGGAGGAAATCAGCCCCAGCATTTT.

The chain has TRBV6-5 and TRBJ1-4, with 8 nucleotides matching TRBD1. The CDR3 contains 14 residues. CDR1 and CDR2 from the germline V gene are MNHEY and SVGAGI. Trimming cost V 7 bases and J 8 bases; bases outside gene matches: 9. CDR3: CASNKDRVGEKLFF. The CDR3 DNA sequence: TGTGCCAGCAACAAGGACAGGGTAGGAGAAAAACTGTTTTTT.

The table lists this clone with a count of one. This rearrangement joins TRBV7-9 to TRBJ2-1, with D unresolved. The V end was cut by 5 bases, the J end by 0 bases, with 5 bases between. CDR1 is SEHNR, CDR2 FQNEAQ, per germline (reference sequence). This CDR3 is 13 amino acids long. The CDR3 coding sequence is TGTGCCAGCAGCGGGCCCTCCTACAATGAGCAGTTCTTC. Translated: CASSGPSYNEQFF. The full variable domain, its missing parts supplied by reference TRBV7-9 and TRBJ2-1, is DTGVSQNPRHKITKRGQNVTFRCDPISEHNRLYWYRQTLGQGPEFLTYFQNEAQLEKSRLLSDRFSAERPKGSFSTLEIQRTEQGDSAMYLCASSGPSYNEQFFGPGTRLTVL.

V is TRBV3-1 (or the pseudogene TRBV3-2) and J is TRBJ2-1; perhaps TRBD1 as D (6 bases). Looked up from germline, CDR1 is LGHDT and CDR2 is YNNKEL (reference sequence). This CDR3 has 13 amino acids. Trimming left V 2 bases short and J 11 bases short, with 13 bases between. For the CDR3, the DNA is TGTGCCAGCAGCCAAAGGGGGACGACAAAGCAGTTCTTC. Amino acid sequence: CASSQRGTTKQFF.

The chain couples TRBV27 to TRBJ2-7; 9 nucleotides match TRBD1. Germline CDR1 and CDR2: MNHEY and SMNVEV (reference sequence). The J segment lost 7 bases and the V segment lost 4 bases, leaving 8 bases of the junction unmatched. The CDR3 totals 14 residues. In DNA form, the CDR3 reads TGTGCCAGCAGTTCCGGGACAGGGATAGGGGAGCAGTACTTC. Protein: CASSSGTGIGEQYF.

The chain carries TRBV11-3 and TRBJ2-1; D not certain. Between the trimmed V and J ends, which lost 1 base and 0 bases, there was a span of 7 bases. Germline V CDR1 and CDR2: SGHNT, YENEEA. The CDR3 extends over 15 amino acids. In DNA form, the CDR3 reads TGTGCCAGCAGCTTAGGAGGAAGCTCCTACAATGAGCAGTTCTTC. This sequence encodes CASSLGGSSYNEQFF.

This chain connects TRBV4-2 to TRBJ1-6; D is unresolved. The length of the CDR3 is 14 residues. Trimming removed 1 base at V and 6 bases at J, with 7 bases between. Germline V gene data show CDR1 as LGHNA and CDR2 as YNFKEQ. DNA of the CDR3: TGTGCCAGCAGCCAAGCGTCGTTTAATTCACCCCTCCACTTT. Amino acid sequence: CASSQASFNSPLHF.

V usage is TRBV2 and J usage is TRBJ1-5, with 9 bases identical to TRBD1. Unmatched junction bases numbered 3, after V lost 8 bases and J lost 4 bases. From germline, CDR1 is SNHLY and CDR2 FYNNEI. The CDR3 extends over 13 amino acids. CDR3 in amino acids: CASWTGDNQPQHF. In DNA form, the CDR3 reads TGTGCCAGCTGGACAGGGGATAATCAGCCCCAGCATTTT.

This chain links TRBV18 with TRBJ2-7; 7 bases are a match to TRBD2. CDR1 is KGHSH and CDR2 is LQKENI in the germline V gene. Trimming cost V 6 bases and J 1 base; bases outside gene matches: 6. There are 14 residues in the CDR3. In nucleotides, the CDR3 is TGTGCCAGCTCCTCTGGGGGGGGTTCCTACGAGCAGTACTTC. It translates to CASSSGGGSYEQYF.

The CDR3 nucleotides read TGTGCCAGTAGTACGGGACTCCGCTTCACAGATACGCAGTATTTT. Translated, it gives CASSTGLRFTDTQYF. V gene TRBV19 combines with J gene TRBJ2-3, with D tentatively TRBD2 (6 bases). CDR3 length: 15 residues. V shed 4 bases and J shed 2 bases, with 13 bases lying between them. CDR1 LNHDA and CDR2 SQIVND come from the germline V gene (reference sequence).

The rearrangement joins TRBV29-1 to TRBJ2-5; maybe TRBD1 (6 bases). Germline-derived CDR1 and CDR2 are SQVTM and ANQGSEA. The length of the CDR3 is 13 residues. Trimming cost V 3 bases and J 4 bases, with 12 bases left between them. CDR3 DNA sequence: TGCAGCGTTGAGAAACAGGGTTTAGAGACCCAGTACTTC. It is translated as CSVEKQGLETQYF.

In DNA, the CDR3 is TGTGCCAGCAGTCAGGAGCCGGGAGTCAGTGAGACCCAGTACTTC. Translating it yields CASSQEPGVSETQYF. The chain has TRBV27 and TRBJ2-5; the D gene is possibly TRBD2 (6 bases). Germline CDR1 reads MNHEY; CDR2 reads SMNVEV (reference sequence). Between the trimmed V and J ends, which lost 5 bases and 5 bases, there was a span of 18 bases. The CDR3 sequence is 15 residues long.

This clone has a single count. The gene calls are TRBV19 and TRBJ1-3, with TRBD1 matching over 7 bases. This CDR3 has 13 residues. The ends lost 7 bases at V and 10 bases at J; junction bases unmatched: 10. CDR1 is LNHDA, CDR2 SQIVND, per germline (reference sequence). The chain's CDR3 is CASTPGQRGTIYF. The CDR3 DNA reads as TGTGCCAGTACCCCGGGACAGCGAGGAACCATATATTTT.

This clone was recorded once. This chain uses TRBV7-6 with TRBJ2-5; the D gene is possibly TRBD1 (5 bases). CDR3 length equals 16 residues. Between the trimmed V and J ends, which lost 2 bases and 1 base, there was a span of 14 bases. Germline CDR1 is SGHVS and CDR2 is FNYEAQ. In nucleotides, the CDR3 is TGTGCCAGCAGCTTAAATCTGGGGCAGTTCCAAGAGACCCAGTACTTC. This translates into CASSLNLGQFQETQYF.

The chain recombines TRBV27 with TRBJ2-1, with D possibly matching TRBD2 (5 bases). This CDR3 spans 15 amino acids. V lost 2 bases to trimming and J lost 2 bases, with 10 bases between them. CDR1 is MNHEY and CDR2 is SMNVEV in the germline V gene (reference sequence). This chain's CDR3 is CASSLRGNTYNEQFF. The CDR3 bases are TGTGCCAGCAGTTTAAGAGGGAATACCTACAATGAGCAGTTCTTC.